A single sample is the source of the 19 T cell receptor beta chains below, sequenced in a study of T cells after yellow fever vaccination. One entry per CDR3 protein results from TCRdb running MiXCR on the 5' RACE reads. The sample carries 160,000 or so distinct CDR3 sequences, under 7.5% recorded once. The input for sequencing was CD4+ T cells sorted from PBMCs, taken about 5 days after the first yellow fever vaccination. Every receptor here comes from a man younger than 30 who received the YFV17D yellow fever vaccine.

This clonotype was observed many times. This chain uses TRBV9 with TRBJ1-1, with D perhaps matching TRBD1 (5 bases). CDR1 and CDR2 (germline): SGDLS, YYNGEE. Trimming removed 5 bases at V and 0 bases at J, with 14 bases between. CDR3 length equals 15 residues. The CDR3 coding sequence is TGTGCCAGCAGGAAAATCGGGGGGGTGAACACTGAAGCTTTCTTT. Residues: CASRKIGGVNTEAFF.

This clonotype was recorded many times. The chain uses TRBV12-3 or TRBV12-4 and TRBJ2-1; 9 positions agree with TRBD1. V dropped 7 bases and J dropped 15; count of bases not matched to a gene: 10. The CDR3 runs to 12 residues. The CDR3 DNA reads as TGTGCCAGCAAACCCTCCGGGACAGGGTGGTTCTTC. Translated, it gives CASKPSGTGWFF.

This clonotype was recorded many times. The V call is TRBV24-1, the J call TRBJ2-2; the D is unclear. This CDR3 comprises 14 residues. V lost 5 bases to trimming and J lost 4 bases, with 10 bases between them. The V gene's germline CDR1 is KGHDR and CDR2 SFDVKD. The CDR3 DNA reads TGTGCCACCAGTGGGGAAACAAGCACCGGGGAGCTGTTTTTT. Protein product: CATSGETSTGELFF.

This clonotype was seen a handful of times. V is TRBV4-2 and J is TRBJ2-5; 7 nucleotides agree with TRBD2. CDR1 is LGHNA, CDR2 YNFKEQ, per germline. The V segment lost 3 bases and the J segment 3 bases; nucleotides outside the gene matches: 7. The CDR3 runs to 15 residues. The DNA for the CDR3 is TGTGCCAGCAGCCAGGGGCGGGGGTCAGAAGAGACCCAGTACTTC. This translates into CASSQGRGSEETQYF.

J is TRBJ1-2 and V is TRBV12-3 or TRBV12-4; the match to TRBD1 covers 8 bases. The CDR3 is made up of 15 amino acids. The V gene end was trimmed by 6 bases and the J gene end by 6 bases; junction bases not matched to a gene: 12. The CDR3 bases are TGTGCCAGCAGCTTCACCCGGACAGGGTCGCATGGCTACACCTTC. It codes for CASSFTRTGSHGYTF.

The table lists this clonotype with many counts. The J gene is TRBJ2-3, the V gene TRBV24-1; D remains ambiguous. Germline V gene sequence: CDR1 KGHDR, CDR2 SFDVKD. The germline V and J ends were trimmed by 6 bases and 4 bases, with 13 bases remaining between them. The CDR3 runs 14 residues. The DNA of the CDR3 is TGTGCCACCAGTAGTACAACAGTCGCAGATACGCAGTATTTT. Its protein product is CATSSTTVADTQYF.

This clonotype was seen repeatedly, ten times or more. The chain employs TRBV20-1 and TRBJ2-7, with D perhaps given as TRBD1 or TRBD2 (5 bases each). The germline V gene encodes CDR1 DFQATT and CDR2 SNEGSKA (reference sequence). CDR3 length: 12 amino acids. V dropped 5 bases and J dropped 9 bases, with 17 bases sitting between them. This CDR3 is CSAWDPPERQYF. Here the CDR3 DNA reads TGCAGTGCTTGGGACCCCCCGGAGAGGCAGTACTTC.

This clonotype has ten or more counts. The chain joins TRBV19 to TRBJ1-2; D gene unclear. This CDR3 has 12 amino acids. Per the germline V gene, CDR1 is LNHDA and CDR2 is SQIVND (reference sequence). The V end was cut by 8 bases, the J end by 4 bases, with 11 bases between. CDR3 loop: CASSRGSYGYTF. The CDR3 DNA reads TGTGCCAGTTCGAGAGGAAGCTATGGCTACACCTTC.

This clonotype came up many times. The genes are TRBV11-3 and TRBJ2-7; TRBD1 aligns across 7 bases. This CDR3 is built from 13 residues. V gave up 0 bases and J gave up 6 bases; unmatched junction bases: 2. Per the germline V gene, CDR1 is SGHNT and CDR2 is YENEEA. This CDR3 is CASSLESGGEQYF. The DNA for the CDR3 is TGTGCCAGCAGCTTAGAGTCAGGGGGCGAGCAGTACTTC.

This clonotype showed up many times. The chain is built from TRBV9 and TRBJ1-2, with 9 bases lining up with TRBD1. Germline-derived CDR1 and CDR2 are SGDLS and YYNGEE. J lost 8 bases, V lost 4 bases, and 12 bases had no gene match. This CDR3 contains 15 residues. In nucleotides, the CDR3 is TGTGCCAGCAGCTTAAGCGGGACAGGGATTTTGGGCTACACCTTC. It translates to CASSLSGTGILGYTF.

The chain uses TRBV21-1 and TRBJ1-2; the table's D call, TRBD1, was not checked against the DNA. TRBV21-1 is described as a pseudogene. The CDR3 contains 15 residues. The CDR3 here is CASSNEQDQFNGYTF. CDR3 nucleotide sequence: TGTGCCAGCAGCAATGAACAGGACCAGTTCAATGGCTACACCTTC.

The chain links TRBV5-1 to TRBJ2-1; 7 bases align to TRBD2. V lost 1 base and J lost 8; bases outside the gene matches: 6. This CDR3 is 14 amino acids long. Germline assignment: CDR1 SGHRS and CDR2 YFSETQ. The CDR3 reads CASSLKRGLDEQFF. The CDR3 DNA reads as TGCGCCAGCAGCTTGAAGCGGGGACTCGATGAGCAGTTCTTC.

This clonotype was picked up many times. The chain's CDR3 is CAIRGTIAYNEQFF. The CDR3 region has the DNA TGTGCCATCAGGGGGACTATCGCCTACAATGAGCAGTTCTTC. V and J are TRBV10-3 and TRBJ2-1; 7 bases are shared with TRBD2. V lost 6 bases, J lost 2 bases, and 4 bases stayed unmatched. CDR1 is ENHRY, CDR2 SYGVKD, per germline. This CDR3 comprises 14 residues.

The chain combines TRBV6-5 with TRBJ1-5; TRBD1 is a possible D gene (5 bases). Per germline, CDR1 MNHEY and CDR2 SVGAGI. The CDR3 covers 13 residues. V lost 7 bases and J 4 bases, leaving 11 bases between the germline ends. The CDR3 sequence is CASTQGGNQPQHF. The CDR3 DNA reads TGTGCCAGCACGCAGGGCGGGAATCAGCCCCAGCATTTT.

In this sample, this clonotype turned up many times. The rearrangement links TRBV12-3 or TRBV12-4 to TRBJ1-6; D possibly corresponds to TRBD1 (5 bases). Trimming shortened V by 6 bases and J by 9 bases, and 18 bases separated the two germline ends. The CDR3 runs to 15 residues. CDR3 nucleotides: TGTGCCAGCAGGCAGGTGGGCAGGGAGAGTTCACCCCTCCACTTT. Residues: CASRQVGRESSPLHF.

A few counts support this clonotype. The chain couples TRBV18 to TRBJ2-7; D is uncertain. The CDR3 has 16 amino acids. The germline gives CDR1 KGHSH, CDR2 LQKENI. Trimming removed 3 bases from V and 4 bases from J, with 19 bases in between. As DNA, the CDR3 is TGTGCCAGCTCACCCCCCGGCCATCGGAGAATATACGAGCAGTACTTC. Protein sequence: CASSPPGHRRIYEQYF.

CDR3 amino acids: CASSPYSSDTEAFF. CDR3 nucleotide sequence: TGTGCCAGCTCCCCCTACAGTTCGGACACTGAAGCTTTCTTT. The chain combines TRBV5-5 with TRBJ1-1; D is undetermined. Germline V gene lookup returns CDR1 SGHKS and CDR2 YYEKEE (reference sequence). The V and J ends lost 7 bases and 3 bases respectively, with 16 bases between them. The length of the CDR3 is 14 residues. The full variable domain, its missing parts supplied by reference TRBV5-5 and TRBJ1-1, is DAGVTQSPTHLIKTRGQQVTLRCSPISGHKSVSWYQQVLGQGPQFIFQYYEKEERGRGNFPDRFSARQFPNYSSELNVNALLLGDSALYLCASSPYSSDTEAFFGQGTRLTVV.

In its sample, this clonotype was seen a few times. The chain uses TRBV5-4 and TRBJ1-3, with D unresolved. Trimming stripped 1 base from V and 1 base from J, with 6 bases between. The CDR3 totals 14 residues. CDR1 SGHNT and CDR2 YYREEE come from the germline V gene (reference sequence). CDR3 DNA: TGTGCCAGCAGCTTGCCTGAGTCTGGAAACACCATATATTTT. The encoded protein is CASSLPESGNTIYF.

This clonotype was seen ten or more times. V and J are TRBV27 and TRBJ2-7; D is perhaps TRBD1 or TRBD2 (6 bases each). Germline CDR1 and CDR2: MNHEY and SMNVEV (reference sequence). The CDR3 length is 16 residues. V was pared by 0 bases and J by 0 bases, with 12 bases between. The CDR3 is CASSLSGGGPSYEQYF. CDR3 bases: TGTGCCAGCAGTTTATCCGGAGGGGGTCCCTCCTACGAGCAGTACTTC.